The 4 T cell receptor beta chains reported below all come from one sample, sequenced in a study of blood T cells in healthy people across ages. Using a J-beta primer mix together with a sample-barcoded 5' primer, a second PCR was run for about 6 to 11 cycles. MiXCR, applied by TCRdb to the 5' RACE reads, yields one record per CDR3 protein. The table has hundreds of thousands of distinct CDR3 sequences, less than 80% seen once. The specimen sequenced was blood. Receptors originate from a young man in good health.

This clonotype has just a few counts. V and J are TRBV7-2 and TRBJ2-6; D ambiguous. Germline V gives CDR1 SGHTA, CDR2 FQGNSA. Between the trimmed V and J ends, which lost 5 bases and 0 bases, there was a span of 11 bases. The CDR3 has 16 amino acids. CDR3 DNA: TGTGCCAGCAGCAAGATATGGGGCTCTGGGGCCAACGTCCTGACTTTC. This gives the protein CASSKIWGSGANVLTF.

In nucleotides, the CDR3 is TGTGCCAGCAGCCAAGAGTCCTCCGGGACTAGCGGGGACAATGAGCAGTTCTTC. This encodes CASSQESSGTSGDNEQFF. This chain uses TRBV4-2 with TRBJ2-1; 13 nucleotides line up with TRBD2. Unmatched junction bases numbered 7, after V lost 0 bases and J lost 5 bases. Germline V gene sequence: CDR1 LGHNA, CDR2 YNFKEQ. The CDR3 extends over 18 amino acids.

The chain links TRBV2 to TRBJ2-3, with 9 bases aligning to TRBD1. This CDR3 has 15 residues. CDR1 SNHLY and CDR2 FYNNEI come from the germline V gene. With V trimmed by 8 bases and J by 4 bases, 10 bases remained unmatched. Here the CDR3 reads CASDARDRVPDTQYF. The DNA for the CDR3 is TGTGCCAGCGATGCCCGGGACAGGGTCCCAGATACGCAGTATTTT.

The chain joins TRBV2 to TRBJ2-7, with TRBD1 identical over 8 bases. The CDR3 length is 14 residues. The V and J ends lost 6 bases and 5 bases, in that order; junction bases with no gene match: 9. Germline values: CDR1 SNHLY, CDR2 FYNNEI. This CDR3 is CASRVRTGINEQYF. The CDR3 coding sequence is TGTGCCAGCAGAGTCAGGACAGGGATCAACGAGCAGTACTTC. Drawing the rest from reference TRBV2 and TRBJ2-7, the complete variable domain is EPEVTQTPSHQVTQMGQEVILRCVPISNHLYFYWYRQILGQKVEFLVSFYNNEISEKSEIFDDQFSVERPDGSNFTLKIRSTKLEDSAMYFCASRVRTGINEQYFGPGTRLTVT.